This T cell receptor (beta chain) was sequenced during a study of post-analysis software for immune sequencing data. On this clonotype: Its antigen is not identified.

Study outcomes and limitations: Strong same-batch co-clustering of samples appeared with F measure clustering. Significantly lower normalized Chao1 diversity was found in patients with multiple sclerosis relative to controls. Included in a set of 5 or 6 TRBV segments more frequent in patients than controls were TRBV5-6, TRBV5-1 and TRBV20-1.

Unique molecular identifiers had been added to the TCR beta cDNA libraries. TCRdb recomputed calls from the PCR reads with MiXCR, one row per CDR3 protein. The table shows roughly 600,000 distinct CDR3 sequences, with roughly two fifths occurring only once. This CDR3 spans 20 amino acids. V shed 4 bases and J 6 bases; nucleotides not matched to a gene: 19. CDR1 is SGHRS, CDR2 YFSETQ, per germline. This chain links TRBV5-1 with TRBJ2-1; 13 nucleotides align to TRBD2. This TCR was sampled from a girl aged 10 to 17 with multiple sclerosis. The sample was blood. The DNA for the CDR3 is TGCGCCAGCAGCCACATTACATGGACTAGCGGGGGCCCCGGACGCAATGAGCAGTTCTTC. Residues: CASSHITWTSGGPGRNEQFF.